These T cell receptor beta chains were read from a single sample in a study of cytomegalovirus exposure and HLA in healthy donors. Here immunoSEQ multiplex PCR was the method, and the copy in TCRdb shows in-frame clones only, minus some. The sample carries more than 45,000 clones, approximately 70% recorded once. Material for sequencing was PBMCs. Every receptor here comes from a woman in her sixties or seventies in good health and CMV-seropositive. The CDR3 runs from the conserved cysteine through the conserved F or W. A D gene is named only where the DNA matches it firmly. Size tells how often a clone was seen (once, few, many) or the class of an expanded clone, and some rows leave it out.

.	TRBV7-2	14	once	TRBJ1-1	TGTGCCAGCAGCTTAAAAGCGGGGTCCACTGAAGCTTTCTTT	CASSLKAGSTEAFF
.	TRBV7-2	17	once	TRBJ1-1	TGTGCCAGCAGCCCCTGGGGTGGAGGGATGATAAACACTGAAGCTTTCTTT	CASSPWGGGMINTEAFF
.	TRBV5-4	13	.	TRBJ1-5	TGTGCCAGCAGCATACAGGGAAATCAGCCCCAGCATTTT	CASSIQGNQPQHF
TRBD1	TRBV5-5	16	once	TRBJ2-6	TGTGCCAGCAGCGCGACAGGGACCTCTGGGGCCAACGTCCTGACTTTC	CASSATGTSGANVLTF
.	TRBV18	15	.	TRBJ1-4	TGTGCCAGCTCACCTGGCGGGTTACCAAATGAAAAACTGTTTTTT	CASSPGGLPNEKLFF
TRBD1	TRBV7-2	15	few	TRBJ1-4	TGTGCCAGCAGCCAATCCGGGACAGGACGGGGAAAACTGTTTTTT	CASSQSGTGRGKLFF
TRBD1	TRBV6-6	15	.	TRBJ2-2	TGTGCCAGCAGTCCCGGGACAGGGGGCCCCGGGGAGCTGTTTTTT	CASSPGTGGPGELFF
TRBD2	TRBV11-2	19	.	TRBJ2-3	TGTGCCAGCAGCTCAACCCGTGGGCGGGGCGGGGGGGCTACAGATACGCAGTATTTT	CASSSTRGRGGGATDTQYF
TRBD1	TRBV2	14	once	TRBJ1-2	TGTGCCAGCCGGGGTAGGGGGCAGGGCTATGGCTACACCTTC	CASRGRGQGYGYTF
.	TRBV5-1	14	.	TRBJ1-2	TGCGCCAGCAGCTTGGCCCAGATCGACTATGGCTACACCTTC	CASSLAQIDYGYTF
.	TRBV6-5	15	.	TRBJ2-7	TGTGCCAGCAGTTACTCACCCCGGGACTTCGTTTGGCAGTACTTC	CASSYSPRDFVWQYF
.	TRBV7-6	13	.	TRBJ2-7	TGTGCCAGCAGCTTAGCCCTCCCTCACGAGCAGTACTTC	CASSLALPHEQYF
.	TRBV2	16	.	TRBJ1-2	TGTGCCAGCTCTCGACAGGTCTCCGGATCTAACTATGGCTACACCTTC	CASSRQVSGSNYGYTF
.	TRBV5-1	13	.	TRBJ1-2	TGCGCCAGCAGCTTGGAGGGTAGGGGTGGCTACACCTTC	CASSLEGRGGYTF
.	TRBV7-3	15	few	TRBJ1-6	TGTGCCAGCAGCTCCCGAGCGGGGGGCCATTCACCCCTCCACTTT	CASSSRAGGHSPLHF